This T cell receptor beta chain stems from a study of T cell repertoires in cytomegalovirus infection. Study-level information: Both CMV infection and a matching HLA type were indicated by public TCR beta signatures.

This clonotype has a count of ten or more. Its specificity is not known. Via MiXCR, TCRdb re-called the reads, giving one row per CDR3 protein. The table records over 90,000 distinct CDR3 sequences, approximately 15% of them present only once. Trimming pared 5 bases from V and 7 bases from J, leaving 12 bases between. This CDR3 comprises 13 residues. Germline V gene data show CDR1 as SGHTA and CDR2 as FQGTGA. Study findings and constraints: Summed public TCR beta family frequency identified CMV carriers bearing the relevant HLA. Ex vivo responses were dominated by HLA-C-restricted CMV-specific TCR beta clonotypes.

The receptor's source is a human donor in good health (CMV status not recorded). Some clones in this sample may be carry-over from other donors' samples. The sample taken for sequencing was PBMCs. J is TRBJ2-1 and V is TRBV7-3, with a possible D match to TRBD1 (6 bases). CDR3 sequence: CASSPLQGNEQFF. The DNA of the CDR3 is TGTGCCAGCAGCCCACTTCAGGGGAATGAGCAGTTCTTC.